A single sample gave rise to the 21 T cell receptor beta chains below, sequenced in a study of blood T cell repertoires in COVID-19. Using immunoSEQ multiplex PCR, the repertoire was profiled, and TCRdb retains in-frame clones only, with some absent. This sample has approximately 69,000 clones, with approximately 86% found just once. Sequenced: peripheral blood. These receptors originate from a human donor in a cohort sampled during active COVID-19.

This chain connects TRBV7-2 to TRBJ1-3, with D possibly being TRBD1 (5 bases). There are 16 residues in the CDR3. V dropped 1 base and J dropped 0 bases, with 10 bases sitting between them. CDR1 and CDR2 from the germline V gene are SGHTA and FQGNSA. The CDR3 DNA reads as TGTGCCAGCAGCTTAGGCCAGGGTAACTCTGGAAACACCATATATTTT. This sequence encodes CASSLGQGNSGNTIYF. Together with reference TRBV7-2 and TRBJ1-3, the CDR3 gives the full variable domain: GAGVSQSPSNKVTEKGKDVELRCDPISGHTALYWYRQSLGQGLEFLIYFQGNSAPDKSGLPSDRFSAERTGGSVSTLTIQRTQQEDSAVYLCASSLGQGNSGNTIYFGEGSWLTVV.

This chain uses TRBV6-5 with TRBJ2-7; 8 bases fit TRBD2. The V and J ends lost 1 base and 3 bases, in that order; junction bases with no gene match: 5. Looked up from germline, CDR1 is MNHEY and CDR2 is SVGAGI. The CDR3 has 15 amino acids. The CDR3 is CASSYLPGGDYEQYF. CDR3 bases: TGTGCCAGCAGTTACTTGCCGGGGGGGGACTACGAGCAGTACTTC.

The chain employs TRBV30 and TRBJ2-5; D ambiguous. This CDR3 comprises 11 residues. The germline gives CDR1 GTSNPN, CDR2 SVGIG (reference sequence). V was pared by 0 bases and J by 5 bases, with 4 bases between. The CDR3, as DNA: TGTGCCTGGAGTGTACGGGAGACCCAGTACTTC. This codes for CAWSVRETQYF. Using reference TRBV30 and TRBJ2-5 for the parts outside the CDR3, the full variable domain is SQTIHQWPATLVQPVGSPLSLECTVEGTSNPNLYWYRQAAGRGLQLLFYSVGIGQISSEVPQNLSASRPQDRQFILSSKKLLLSDSGFYLCAWSVRETQYFGPGTRLLVL.

This clone was counted between two and nine times. The chain joins TRBV7-2 to TRBJ2-7; 7 bases map to TRBD2. Germline V gene lookup returns CDR1 SGHTA and CDR2 FQGNSA. The CDR3 contains 15 residues. The junction had 9 bases not matched to a gene; V was cut back by 5 bases and J by 2 bases. In nucleotides, the CDR3 is TGTGCCAGCAGCCCCGGACTAGGGCACACCTACGAGCAGTACTTC. Translation: CASSPGLGHTYEQYF.

The chain uses TRBV9 and TRBJ1-4, with D possibly TRBD1 on 6 matching bases. CDR1 and CDR2 (germline): SGDLS, YYNGEE. This CDR3 has 15 amino acids. Trimming pared 3 bases from V and 5 bases from J, leaving 14 bases between. CDR3 nucleotide sequence: TGTGCCAGCAGCGCAACGGACAGATCGAATGAAAAACTGTTTTTT. Translated: CASSATDRSNEKLFF.

This rearrangement joins TRBV30 to TRBJ1-2, with TRBD1 matching over 7 bases. Germline CDR1 GTSNPN, CDR2 SVGIG (reference sequence). With 4 bases clipped from V and 4 bases from J, the junction kept 9 bases outside the gene matches. The CDR3 has 14 amino acids. The chain's CDR3 is CAWTLPQGVYGYTF. For the CDR3, the DNA is TGTGCCTGGACCCTCCCCCAGGGGGTCTATGGCTACACCTTC.

This chain uses TRBV6-2 or TRBV6-3 with TRBJ2-3; 9 bases map to TRBD1. The CDR3 loop spans 17 amino acids. V dropped 5 bases and J dropped 5; count of bases not matched to a gene: 14. The germline CDR1 and CDR2 sequences are MNHEY and SVGEGT. The CDR3 reads CASSAEHRGRREDTQYF. In DNA form, the CDR3 reads TGTGCCAGCAGTGCGGAGCACAGGGGGCGCCGGGAAGATACGCAGTATTTT.

The chain is built from TRBV2 and TRBJ1-6; the match to TRBD1 covers 9 bases. The V and J ends lost 4 bases and 7 bases, in that order; junction bases with no gene match: 2. Germline assignment: CDR1 SNHLY and CDR2 FYNNEI. The length of the CDR3 is 14 residues. The CDR3 DNA reads TGTGCCAGCAGTGTCGGACAGGGGAATTCACCCCTCCACTTT. As protein: CASSVGQGNSPLHF.

V usage is TRBV30 and J usage is TRBJ1-1, with unresolved D. V was shortened by 1 base and J by 1 base, with 7 bases between the two germline ends. The germline V gene encodes CDR1 GTSNPN and CDR2 SVGIG (reference sequence). The CDR3 runs 13 residues. CDR3 DNA: TGTGCCTGGAGTGCCACACAGAACACTGAAGCTTTCTTT. Residues: CAWSATQNTEAFF.

This clone has just a few counts. CDR3: CASRDRRTGYGYTF. CDR3 DNA sequence: TGTGCCAGCAGGGACCGGCGGACAGGGTATGGCTACACCTTC. The chain couples TRBV28 to TRBJ1-2; the match to TRBD1 covers 8 bases. J gave up 5 bases and V 6 bases, and 8 bases lay outside the gene matches. The CDR3 is made up of 14 amino acids. The germline V gene encodes CDR1 MDHEN and CDR2 SYDVKM.

The chain combines TRBV12-2 with TRBJ2-7; the table names TRBD1, a call not compared with the DNA. TRBV12-2 represents a pseudogene. The CDR3 sequence is 18 residues long. The DNA for the CDR3 is TGTGCAAGTCGCTTAGCCCTGGAAGACAGGGATCACTCCTACGAGCAGTACTTC. This sequence encodes CASRLALEDRDHSYEQYF.

Comment on this clone: One end of the junction varies from germline; a read error may be responsible. This chain joins TRBV6-6 and TRBJ2-7; TRBD1 agrees at 8 bases. Germline loops: CDR1 MNHNY, CDR2 SVGAGI (reference sequence). The CDR3 spans 15 residues. The DNA of the CDR3 is TGTGCCGGCAGTTCGCAAAGGACAGGGAGCTACGAGCAGTACTTC. This gives the protein CAGSSQRTGSYEQYF.

The chain employs TRBV6-2 or TRBV6-3 and TRBJ1-5; D is perhaps TRBD1 (6 bases). The CDR3 runs to 13 residues. The germline V and J ends were trimmed by 4 bases and 4 bases, with 8 bases remaining between them. CDR1 and CDR2 from the germline V gene are MNHEY and SVGEGT. The CDR3: CASSSQGNQPQHF. CDR3 coding DNA: TGTGCCAGCAGTTCCCAGGGGAATCAGCCCCAGCATTTT.

This chain joins TRBV2 and TRBJ2-5; 8 bases map to TRBD2. Germline V CDR1 and CDR2: SNHLY, FYNNEI. V lost 4 bases and J lost 5; bases outside the gene matches: 9. The CDR3 has 15 residues. The CDR3: CASSANGREVETQYF. CDR3 in DNA: TGTGCCAGCAGTGCTAACGGGAGGGAAGTCGAGACCCAGTACTTC.

The chain carries TRBV7-2 and TRBJ2-1; TRBD2 might be the D (6 bases). V lost 2 bases, J lost 9 bases, and 11 bases lay in between. The V gene's germline CDR1 is SGHTA and CDR2 FQGNSA. The CDR3 is 13 amino acids. The CDR3 sequence is CASSLFGRPEQFF. CDR3 nucleotide sequence: TGTGCCAGCAGCTTATTCGGGAGACCTGAGCAGTTCTTC. The full variable domain, rest sourced from reference TRBV7-2 and TRBJ2-1, is GAGVSQSPSNKVTEKGKDVELRCDPISGHTALYWYRQSLGQGLEFLIYFQGNSAPDKSGLPSDRFSAERTGGSVSTLTIQRTQQEDSAVYLCASSLFGRPEQFFGPGTRLTVL.

V and J are TRBV7-8 and TRBJ1-3; D unresolved. The CDR3 has 15 residues. V was clipped by 4 bases and J by 2 bases, with 12 bases between them. The germline gives CDR1 SGHVS, CDR2 FQNEAQ. The CDR3 here is CASSSVPTTGNTIYF. Here the CDR3 DNA reads TGTGCCAGCAGCTCAGTCCCGACAACTGGAAACACCATATATTTT. Filled out from reference TRBV7-8 and TRBJ1-3, the complete variable domain reads GAGVSQSPRYKVAKRGQDVALRCDPISGHVSLFWYQQALGQGPEFLTYFQNEAQLDKSGLPSDRFFAERPEGSVSTLKIQRTQQEDSAVYLCASSSVPTTGNTIYFGEGSWLTVV.

The chain combines TRBV7-3 with TRBJ2-6; D gene uncertain. This CDR3 comprises 15 residues. Trimming shortened V by 0 bases and J by 4 bases, and 7 bases separated the two germline ends. From germline, CDR1 is SGHTA and CDR2 FQGTGA. CDR3 DNA: TGTGCCAGCAGCTTAACCGGGTCCGGGGCCAACGTCCTGACTTTC. It specifies CASSLTGSGANVLTF. Based on the CDR3 plus reference TRBV7-3 and TRBJ2-6, the full variable domain is GAGVSQTPSNKVTEKGKYVELRCDPISGHTALYWYRQSLGQGPEFLIYFQGTGAADDSGLPNDRFFAVRPEGSVSTLKIQRTERGDSAVYLCASSLTGSGANVLTFGAGSRLTVL.

The chain joins TRBV9 to TRBJ2-7; tentative D call: TRBD2 (6 bases). The germline gives CDR1 SGDLS, CDR2 YYNGEE. CDR3 length equals 12 residues. V was shortened by 0 bases and J by 6 bases, with 7 bases between the two germline ends. This CDR3 is CASSVAGSEQYF. The DNA for the CDR3 is TGTGCCAGCAGCGTAGCCGGGAGCGAGCAGTACTTC.

This rearrangement joins TRBV2 to TRBJ1-2; D not certain. In germline, CDR1 is SNHLY, CDR2 FYNNEI. Trimming left V 4 bases short and J 6 bases short, with 15 bases between. This CDR3 spans 14 amino acids. This CDR3 is CASSAVGRRDGYTF. CDR3 DNA: TGTGCCAGCAGTGCCGTCGGCCGACGGGATGGCTACACCTTC.

The chain employs TRBV28 and TRBJ1-2; a weak D match, TRBD1 (5 bases). The CDR3 has 14 residues. The germline V gene has CDR1 MDHEN and CDR2 SYDVKM. V dropped 2 bases and J dropped 7 bases, with 14 bases sitting between them. The CDR3 reads CASSLKAGRRGYTF. CDR3 nucleotides: TGTGCCAGCAGTTTAAAAGCAGGGAGGCGTGGCTACACCTTC.

The rearrangement links TRBV7-9 to TRBJ2-3; 9 nucleotides line up with TRBD1. The CDR3 has 15 residues. With 5 bases clipped from V and 2 bases from J, the junction kept 5 bases outside the gene matches. Germline V CDR1 and CDR2: SEHNR, FQNEAQ (reference sequence). The CDR3 region has the DNA TGTGCCAGCAGCACAGGGGACAGGGACACAGATACGCAGTATTTT. It is translated as CASSTGDRDTDTQYF.